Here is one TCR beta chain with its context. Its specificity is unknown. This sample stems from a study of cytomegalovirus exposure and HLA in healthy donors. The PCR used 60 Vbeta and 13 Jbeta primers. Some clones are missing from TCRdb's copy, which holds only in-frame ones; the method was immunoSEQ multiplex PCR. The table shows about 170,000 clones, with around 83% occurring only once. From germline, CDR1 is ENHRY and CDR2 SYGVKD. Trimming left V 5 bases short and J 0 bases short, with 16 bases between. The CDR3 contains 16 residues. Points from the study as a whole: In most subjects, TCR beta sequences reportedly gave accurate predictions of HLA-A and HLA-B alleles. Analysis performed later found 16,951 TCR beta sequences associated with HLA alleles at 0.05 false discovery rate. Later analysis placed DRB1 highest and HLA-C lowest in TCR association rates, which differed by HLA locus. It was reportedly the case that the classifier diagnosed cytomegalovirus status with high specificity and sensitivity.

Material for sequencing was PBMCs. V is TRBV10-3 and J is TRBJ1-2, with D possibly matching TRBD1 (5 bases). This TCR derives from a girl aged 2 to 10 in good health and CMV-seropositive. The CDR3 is CAISSPRVGANYGYTF. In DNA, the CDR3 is TGTGCCATCAGTTCCCCCAGGGTCGGAGCTAACTATGGCTACACCTTC.